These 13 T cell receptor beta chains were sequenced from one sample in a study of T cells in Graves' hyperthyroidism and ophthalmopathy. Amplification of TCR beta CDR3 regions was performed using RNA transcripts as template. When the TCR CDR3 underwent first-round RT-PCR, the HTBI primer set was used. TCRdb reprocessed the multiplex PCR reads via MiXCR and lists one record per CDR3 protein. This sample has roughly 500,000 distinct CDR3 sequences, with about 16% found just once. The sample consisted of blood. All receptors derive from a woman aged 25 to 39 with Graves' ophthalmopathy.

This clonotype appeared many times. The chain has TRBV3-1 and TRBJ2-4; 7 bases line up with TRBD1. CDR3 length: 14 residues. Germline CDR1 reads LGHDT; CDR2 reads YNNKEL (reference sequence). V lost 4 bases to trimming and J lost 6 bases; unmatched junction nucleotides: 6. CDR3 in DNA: TGTGCCAGCAGCCCGACAGGGTTCGGAAACATTCAGTACTTC. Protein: CASSPTGFGNIQYF.

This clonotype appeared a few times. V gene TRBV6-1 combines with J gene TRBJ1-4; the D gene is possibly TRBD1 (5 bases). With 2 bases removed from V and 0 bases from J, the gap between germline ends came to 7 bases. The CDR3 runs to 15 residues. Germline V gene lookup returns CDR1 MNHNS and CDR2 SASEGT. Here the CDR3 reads CASSELQATNEKLFF. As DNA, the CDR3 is TGTGCCAGCAGTGAACTACAGGCAACTAATGAAAAACTGTTTTTT.

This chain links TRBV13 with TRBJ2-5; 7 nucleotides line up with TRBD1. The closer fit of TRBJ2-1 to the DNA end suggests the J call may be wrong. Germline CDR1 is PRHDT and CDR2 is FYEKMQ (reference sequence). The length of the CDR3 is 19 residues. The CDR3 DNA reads TGTGCCAGCAGCGACAAGTTCGACCCCGACAGGGAAAGTCCCAAGTCCCAGTTCTTC. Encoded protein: CASSDKFDPDRESPKSQFF.

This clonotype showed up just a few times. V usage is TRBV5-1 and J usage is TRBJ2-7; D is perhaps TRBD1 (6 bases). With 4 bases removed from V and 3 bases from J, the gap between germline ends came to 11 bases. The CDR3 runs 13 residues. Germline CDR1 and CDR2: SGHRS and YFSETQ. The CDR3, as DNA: TGCGCCAGCAGCCATGGACAGCTCTACGAGCAGTACTTC. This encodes CASSHGQLYEQYF. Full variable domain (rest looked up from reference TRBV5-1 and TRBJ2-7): KAGVTQTPRYLIKTRGQQVTLSCSPISGHRSVSWYQQTPGQGLQFLFEYFSETQRNKGNFPGRFSGRQFSNSRSEMNVSTLELGDSALYLCASSHGQLYEQYFGPGTRLTVT.

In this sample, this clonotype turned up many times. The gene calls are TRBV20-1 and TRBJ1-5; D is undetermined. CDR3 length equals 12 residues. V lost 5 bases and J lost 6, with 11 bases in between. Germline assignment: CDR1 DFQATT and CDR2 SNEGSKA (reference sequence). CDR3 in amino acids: CSASGRSQPQHF. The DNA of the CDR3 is TGCAGTGCTTCCGGACGGAGTCAGCCCCAGCATTTT.

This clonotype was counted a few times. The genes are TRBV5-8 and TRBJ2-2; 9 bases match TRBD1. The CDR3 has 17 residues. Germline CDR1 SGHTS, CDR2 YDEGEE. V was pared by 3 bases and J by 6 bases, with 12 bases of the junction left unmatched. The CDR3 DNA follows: TGTGCCAGCAGCTATCATCGGGACAGGGTATCCGCCGGGGAGCTGTTTTTT. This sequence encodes CASSYHRDRVSAGELFF.

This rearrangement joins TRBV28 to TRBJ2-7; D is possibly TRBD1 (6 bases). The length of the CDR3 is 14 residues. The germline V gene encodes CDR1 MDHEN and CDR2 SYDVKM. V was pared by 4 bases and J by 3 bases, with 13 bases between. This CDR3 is CASSSDRSIYEQYF. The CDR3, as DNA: TGTGCCAGCAGTTCCGACAGGAGTATCTACGAGCAGTACTTC.

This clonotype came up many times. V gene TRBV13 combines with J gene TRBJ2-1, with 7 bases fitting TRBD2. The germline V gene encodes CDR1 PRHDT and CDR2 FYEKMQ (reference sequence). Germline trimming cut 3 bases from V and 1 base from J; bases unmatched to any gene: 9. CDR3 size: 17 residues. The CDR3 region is CASSFLGEGDSYNEQFF. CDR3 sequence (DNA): TGTGCCAGCAGCTTTTTGGGGGAGGGCGATTCCTACAATGAGCAGTTCTTC.

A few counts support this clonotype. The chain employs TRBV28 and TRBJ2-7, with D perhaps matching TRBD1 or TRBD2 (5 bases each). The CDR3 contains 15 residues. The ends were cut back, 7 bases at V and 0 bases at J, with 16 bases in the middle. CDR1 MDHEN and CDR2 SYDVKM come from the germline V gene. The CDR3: CASNRRGGSSYEQYF. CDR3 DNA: TGTGCCAGCAACCGACGGGGCGGGTCCTCCTACGAGCAGTACTTC.

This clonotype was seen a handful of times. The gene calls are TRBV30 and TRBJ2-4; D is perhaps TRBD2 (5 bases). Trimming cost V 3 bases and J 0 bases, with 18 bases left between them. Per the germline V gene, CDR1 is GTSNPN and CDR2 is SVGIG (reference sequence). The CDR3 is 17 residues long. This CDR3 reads CAWRRPGVVLAKNIQYF. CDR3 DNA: TGTGCCTGGAGGAGGCCCGGGGTGGTCTTAGCCAAAAACATTCAGTACTTC.

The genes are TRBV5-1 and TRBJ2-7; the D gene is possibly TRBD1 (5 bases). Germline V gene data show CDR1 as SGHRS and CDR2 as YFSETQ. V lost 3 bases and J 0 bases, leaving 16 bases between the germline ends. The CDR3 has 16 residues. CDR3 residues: CASSSRDSQTSYEQYF. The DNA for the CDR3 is TGCGCCAGCAGCTCGCGAGACAGTCAGACCTCCTACGAGCAGTACTTC.

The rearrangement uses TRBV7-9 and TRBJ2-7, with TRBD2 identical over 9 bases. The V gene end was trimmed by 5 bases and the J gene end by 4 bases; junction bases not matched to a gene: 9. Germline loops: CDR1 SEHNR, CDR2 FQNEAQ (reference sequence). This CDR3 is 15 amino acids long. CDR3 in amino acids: CASSALAGEGYEQYF. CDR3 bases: TGTGCCAGCAGCGCCTTAGCGGGAGAGGGTTACGAGCAGTACTTC.

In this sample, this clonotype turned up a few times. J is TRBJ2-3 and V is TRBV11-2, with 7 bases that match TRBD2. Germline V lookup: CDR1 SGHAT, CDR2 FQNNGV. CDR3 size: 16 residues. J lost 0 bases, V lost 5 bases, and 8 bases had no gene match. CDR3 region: CASSLIERDSTDTQYF. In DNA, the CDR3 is TGTGCCAGCAGCCTAATCGAGCGGGATAGCACAGATACGCAGTATTTT.